This T cell receptor (beta chain) originates from a study of blood T cell repertoires in COVID-19. The germline V gene encodes CDR1 MDHEN and CDR2 SYDVKM. CDR3 length: 16 amino acids. V shed 7 bases and J 0 bases; nucleotides not matched to a gene: 8. Only in-frame clones appear in the TCRdb table, and some are missing; sequencing was by immunoSEQ multiplex PCR. The sample contains tens of thousands of clones, about 69% of which appear only once. The TCR comes from a man between 65 and 79 years old with acute or convalescent COVID-19. The chain joins TRBV28 to TRBJ1-1, with 10 bases aligning to TRBD1. The sequenced sample was peripheral blood. The CDR3: CASIYGTGVVNTEAFF. The CDR3 DNA is TGTGCCAGCATCTACGGGACAGGGGTCGTGAACACTGAAGCTTTCTTT.